Listed below are T cell receptor beta chains from one sample, sequenced in a study of blood T cell repertoires in COVID-19. Produced via immunoSEQ multiplex PCR; TCRdb's table is partial and in-frame only. The table has hundreds of thousands of clones, over 75% seen once. Sample: PBMCs or T cells enriched from blood (not recorded which). The receptor source for this set is a woman between 40 and 55 years old who had recovered from COVID-19. CDR3s include the opening cysteine and the closing phenylalanine or tryptophan. The D gene is left open where the match is weak. Expanded clones get a size class; other rows say once, few or many, or leave the size out.

>TRBV7-3|TRBJ1-1|NA|TRBD1
TGTGCCAGCAGCGCCGGACAGGCGGGGACTGAAGCTTTCTTT
CASSAGQAGTEAFF
>TRBV12-2|TRBJ1-5|NA|NA
TGTGCAAGTCGCTTAGCTATAGCCAGGGATTATTCTCAGCCCCAGCATTTT
CASRLAIARDYSQPQHF
>TRBV28|TRBJ1-6|NA|NA
TGTGCCAGCAGTGCAGGGACACCACCCCTCCACTTT
CASSAGTPPLHF
>TRBV19|TRBJ1-6|NA|TRBD1
TGTGCCAGTAGTTCCAGGGGGCTGTCCTATAATTCACCCCTCCACTTT
CASSSRGLSYNSPLHF
>TRBV5-4|TRBJ2-3|NA|NA
TGTGCCAGCAGCATCCGGGACTCTACAGATACGCAGTATTTT
CASSIRDSTDTQYF
>TRBV7-6|TRBJ2-1|NA|TRBD2
TGTGCCAGCAGCTCCAGCGGGGCAAATTACAATGAGCAGTTCTTC
CASSSSGANYNEQFF
>TRBV29-1|TRBJ2-7|NA|TRBD2
TGCAGCGCCTCCATCGGGGGGACCCTAACCGAGCAGTACTTC
CSASIGGTLTEQYF
>TRBV7-9|TRBJ2-7|NA|TRBD2
TGTGCCAGCAGACAGATAGCGGGGGGGCTTGACGAGCAGTACTTC
CASRQIAGGLDEQYF
>TRBV12-3/TRBV12-4|TRBJ2-7|NA|TRBD1
TGTGCCAGCAGCCCAGGGGGCAAATACGAGCAGTACTTC
CASSPGGKYEQYF
>TRBV28|TRBJ1-2|few|NA
TGTGCCAGCAGTCACATATACGGCTACACCTTC
CASSHIYGYTF
>TRBV11-2|TRBJ2-1|NA|TRBD2
TGTGCCAGCAGCCCGGGACTAGCTAACAATGAGCAGTTCTTC
CASSPGLANNEQFF
>TRBV7-8|TRBJ1-5|NA|NA
TGTGCCAGCAGCTTAGCTGTCAGGGGCGGGCAGCCCCAGCATTTT
CASSLAVRGGQPQHF
>TRBV27|TRBJ1-5|NA|NA
TGTGCCAGCAGTTTATACGCAGGGGACAATCAGCCCCAGCATTTT
CASSLYAGDNQPQHF
>TRBV7-2|TRBJ1-5|NA|NA
TGTGCCAGCAGCTCTTACGGTCAGCCCCAGCATTTT
CASSSYGQPQHF
>TRBV7-8|TRBJ2-5|once|TRBD1
TGTGCCAGCAGCCCCCCGACAGGGGGCCTAGAGACCCAGTACTTC
CASSPPTGGLETQYF
>TRBV5-4|TRBJ2-6|NA|NA
TGTGCCAGCAGCTCCCCCGGGGGTGGGGCCAACGTCCTGACTTTC
CASSSPGGGANVLTF
>TRBV6-4|TRBJ2-2|NA|NA
TGTGCCAGCAGTGACTCCAGGGGCACCGGGGAGCTGTTTTTT
CASSDSRGTGELFF
>TRBV11-3|TRBJ1-2|NA|TRBD1
TGTGCCAGCAGCTTGAGGACAGGGGTTAACTATGGCTACACCTTC
CASSLRTGVNYGYTF
>TRBV5-4|TRBJ2-1|NA|TRBD2
TGTGCCAGCAGCTTGGGTGCTGAAGCGGGGGTCGAGTTCTTC
CASSLGAEAGVEFF
>TRBV30|TRBJ1-3|NA|TRBD1
TGTGCCTGGAGTCCCGGGACAGGAGGAACTGGAAACACCATATATTTT
CAWSPGTGGTGNTIYF
>TRBV28|TRBJ2-1|NA|TRBD1
TGTGCCAGCAGTTTCCGCGAGACAGGGTGGAATGAGCAGTTCTTC
CASSFRETGWNEQFF
>TRBV30|TRBJ1-3|NA|NA
TGTGCCTGGAGTGTTACAGTAGCTGGAAACACCATATATTTT
CAWSVTVAGNTIYF
>TRBV5-4|TRBJ2-7|NA|TRBD2
TGTGCCAGCAGCCTGTCGGGGGGGAGGATTCACTTC
CASSLSGGRIHF
>TRBV28|TRBJ1-2|once|TRBD1
TGTGCCAGCAGTTTGGAGGGGGCTGGCTACACCTTC
CASSLEGAGYTF
>TRBV2|TRBJ2-5|NA|NA
TGTGCCAGCAGTGAACCATGGACATACCAAGAGACCCAGTACTTC
CASSEPWTYQETQYF
>TRBV29-1|TRBJ1-5|NA|NA
TGCAGTCCGAAGGGGGTAGGGGGCAATCAGCCCCAGCATTTT
CSPKGVGGNQPQHF
>TRBV11-2|TRBJ2-7|NA|NA
TGTGCCAGCAGCACCCAGACAGGTCGCGGCTACGAGCAGTACTTC
CASSTQTGRGYEQYF
>TRBV29-1|TRBJ1-2|NA|NA
TGCAGCGTTGCGGTGACAGGAGGCTATGGCTACACCTTC
CSVAVTGGYGYTF
>TRBV9|TRBJ2-5|NA|NA
TGTGCCAGCAGCGTTCCAGACCCGGAGGGGGAGACCCAGTACTTC
CASSVPDPEGETQYF
>TRBV11-1|TRBJ1-6|few|TRBD1
TGTGCCACCTCCCGGACAGGGAATAATTCACCCCTCCACTTT
CATSRTGNNSPLHF
>TRBV6-6|TRBJ2-1|once|NA
TGTGCCAGCAGTTACCCTCGGCAGGGGAGCGATGAGCAGTTCTTC
CASSYPRQGSDEQFF
>TRBV6-5|TRBJ2-7|NA|NA
TGTGCCAGCAGTTACGTAGGGGGTGTCAACGAGCAGTACTTC
CASSYVGGVNEQYF
>TRBV29-1|TRBJ2-2|NA|NA
TGCAGCGGTCGGGAGCGGCCTACCGGGGAGCTGTTTTTT
CSGRERPTGELFF
>TRBV2|TRBJ2-1|NA|NA
TGTGCCAGCAACGGCCCTAGCTCCTACAATGAGCAGTTCTTC
CASNGPSSYNEQFF
>TRBV7-2|TRBJ2-6|NA|NA
TGTGCCAGCAGCTTAGCAGCCTCACGGTACTCTGGGGCCAACGTCCTGACTTTC
CASSLAASRYSGANVLTF
>TRBV4-1|TRBJ2-5|NA|TRBD1
TGCGCCAGCAGCCAAGAAGACAGGGGAAACCAAGAGACCCAGTACTTC
CASSQEDRGNQETQYF
>TRBV29-1|TRBJ2-2|NA|TRBD2
TGCAGCGCCACCAAGGGGGTAGCGGGGCCTACCGGGGAGCTGTTTTTT
CSATKGVAGPTGELFF
>TRBV27|TRBJ2-5|NA|NA
TGTGCCAGCAGTTTGACCCGGGGGAGAAACCAAGAGACCCAGTACTTC
CASSLTRGRNQETQYF
>TRBV14|TRBJ2-2|NA|TRBD2
TGTGCCAGCAGCCTACTGGGGGGGGACACCGGGGAGCTGTTTTTT
CASSLLGGDTGELFF
>TRBV28|TRBJ1-2|NA|TRBD1
TGTGCCAGCAGTATACGCCCCCGGACAGGGGTAGGCTACACCTTC
CASSIRPRTGVGYTF
>TRBV28|TRBJ2-7|NA|NA
TGTGCCAGCAGCCCCGGTGACAGGCCCTACGAGCAGTACTTC
CASSPGDRPYEQYF
>TRBV5-1|TRBJ1-6|NA|TRBD1
TGCGCCAGCAGCTACCTCGACAGGGATAATTCACCCCTCCACTTT
CASSYLDRDNSPLHF
>TRBV6-2/TRBV6-3|TRBJ2-7|NA|TRBD2
TGTGCCAGCAGTTACACGGGAGGAAACTCCTACGAGCAGTACTTC
CASSYTGGNSYEQYF
>TRBV6-5|TRBJ1-2|NA|TRBD1
TGTGCCAGCAGTTACGGGACAGGGGGTTCTGGCTACACCTTC
CASSYGTGGSGYTF
>TRBV19|TRBJ2-3|NA|TRBD2
TGTGCCAGTAGTATGGCCGGGACTAGAACGCAGTATTTT
CASSMAGTRTQYF
>TRBV5-1|TRBJ2-7|NA|TRBD2
TGCGCCAGCAGCTTGGCCGGCAGGGCCTCGGAGCGGGAGAGGAACGAGCAGTACTTC
CASSLAGRASERERNEQYF
>TRBV4-3|TRBJ2-1|NA|TRBD2
TGCGCCAGCAGCCAAGGGATAGCGGGAGGGCCGCAGTCCGAGCAGTTCTTC
CASSQGIAGGPQSEQFF
>TRBV21-1|TRBJ1-3|NA|NA
TGTGCCAGCAGCAAACGCCAGGCTCCATCGGGAAACACCATATATTTT
CASSKRQAPSGNTIYF
>TRBV11-2|TRBJ1-3|NA|TRBD1
TGTGCCAGCAGCTTCTCCCGAACTCCGGGACAGGGTTTCGGAAACACCATATATTTT
CASSFSRTPGQGFGNTIYF
>TRBV9|TRBJ2-3|NA|TRBD2
TGTGCCAGCAGCCCGTGGACTAGCGGGACCACAGATACGCAGTATTTT
CASSPWTSGTTDTQYF
>TRBV13|TRBJ2-3|NA|NA
TGTGCCAGCAGCTTACGGGTTAGCGGTTCCCTGGGCACAGATACGCAGTATTTT
CASSLRVSGSLGTDTQYF
>TRBV30|TRBJ1-1|NA|NA
TGTGCCTGGAGTAGGGGGGGCGCGGGCACTGAAGCTTTCTTT
CAWSRGGAGTEAFF
>TRBV11-2|TRBJ2-1|NA|TRBD2
TGTGCCAGCAGCCCGCCTCTAGCGGGAGGCCCCTACAATGAGCAGTTCTTC
CASSPPLAGGPYNEQFF
>TRBV6-2/TRBV6-3|TRBJ2-5|NA|NA
TGTGCCAGCAGTGCCGACATCTTCCAAGAGACCCAGTACTTC
CASSADIFQETQYF
>TRBV7-2|TRBJ1-1|NA|TRBD1
TGTGCCAGCAGCTTAGGTAGGGGGCTTACTGAAGCTTTCTTT
CASSLGRGLTEAFF
>TRBV19|TRBJ1-1|NA|TRBD1
TGTGCCAGTAGTGAGGACAGGCGGGACACTGAAGCTTTCTTT
CASSEDRRDTEAFF
>TRBV15|TRBJ2-5|NA|NA
TGTGCCACCAGCAGAGATGCAGGGGACGGGGAGACCCAGTACTTC
CATSRDAGDGETQYF
>TRBV19|TRBJ1-3|NA|TRBD1
TGTGCCAGCCGGGACAGAAACTCTGGAAACACCATATATTTT
CASRDRNSGNTIYF